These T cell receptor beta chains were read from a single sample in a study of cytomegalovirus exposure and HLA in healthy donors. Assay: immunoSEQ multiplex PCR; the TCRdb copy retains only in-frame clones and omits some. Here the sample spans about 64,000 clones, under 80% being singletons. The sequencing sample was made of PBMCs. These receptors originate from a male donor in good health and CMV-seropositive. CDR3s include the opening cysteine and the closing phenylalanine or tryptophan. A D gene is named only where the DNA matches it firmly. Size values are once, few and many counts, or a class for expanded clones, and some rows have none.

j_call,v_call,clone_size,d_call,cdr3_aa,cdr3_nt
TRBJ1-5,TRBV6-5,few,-,CASSSPNQPQHF,TGTGCCAGCAGCTCCCCCAATCAGCCCCAGCATTTT
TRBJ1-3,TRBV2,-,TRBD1,CASSPGQGLGNTIYF,TGTGCCAGCAGTCCGGGACAGGGGCTAGGAAACACCATATATTTT
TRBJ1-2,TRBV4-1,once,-,CASSQDAGTTYGYTF,TGCGCCAGCAGCCAAGATGCGGGTACGACCTATGGCTACACCTTC
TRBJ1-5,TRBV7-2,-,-,CASSLGLGEGRDGQPQHF,TGTGCCAGCAGCTTAGGCCTGGGAGAAGGGAGGGACGGTCAGCCCCAGCATTTT
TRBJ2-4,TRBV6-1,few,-,CASGAWWENIQYF,TGTGCCAGCGGGGCCTGGTGGGAAAACATTCAGTACTTC
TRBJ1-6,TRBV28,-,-,CASSFRQAYNSPLHF,TGTGCCAGCAGTTTCCGACAGGCCTATAATTCACCCCTCCACTTT
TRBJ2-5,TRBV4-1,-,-,CASSQESNLRGDETQYF,TGCGCCAGCAGCCAAGAGTCCAACCTTCGGGGTGACGAGACCCAGTACTTC
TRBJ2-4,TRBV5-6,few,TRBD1,CASSPGQGVGDIQYF,TGTGCCAGCAGCCCTGGACAGGGGGTGGGAGACATTCAGTACTTC
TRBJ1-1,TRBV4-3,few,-,CASSIGFNTEAFF,TGCGCCAGCAGCATCGGTTTTAACACTGAAGCTTTCTTT
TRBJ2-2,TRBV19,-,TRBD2,CASSIPAGVTGELFF,TGTGCCAGTAGTATTCCAGCGGGGGTAACCGGGGAGCTGTTTTTT
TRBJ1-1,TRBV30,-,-,CACRTLNTEAFF,TGTGCCTGTCGAACTCTGAACACTGAAGCTTTCTTT
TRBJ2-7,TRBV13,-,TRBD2,CASSSLLLAGGSYEQYF,TGTGCCAGCAGCTCCCTACTTCTAGCGGGAGGCTCCTACGAGCAGTACTTC
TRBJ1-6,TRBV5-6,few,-,CAASSYNSPLHF,TGTGCCGCGAGCTCCTATAATTCACCCCTCCACTTT
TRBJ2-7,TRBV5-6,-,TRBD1,CASSLWQGQGALVQYF,TGTGCCAGCAGCTTGTGGCAGGGACAGGGGGCTCTTGTTCAGTACTTC
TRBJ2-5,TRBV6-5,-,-,CASSYSTGDQETQYF,TGTGCCAGCAGTTACTCGACAGGAGACCAAGAGACCCAGTACTTC
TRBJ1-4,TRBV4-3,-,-,CASSQDPRSATNEKLFF,TGCGCCAGCAGCCAAGACCCCCGGAGTGCAACTAATGAAAAACTGTTTTTT
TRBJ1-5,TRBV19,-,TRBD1,CASKGQGDQPQHF,TGTGCCAGTAAGGGACAGGGAGACCAGCCCCAGCATTTT
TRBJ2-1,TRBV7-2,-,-,CASSLARRGNEQFF,TGTGCCAGCAGCTTAGCGAGGCGGGGCAATGAGCAGTTCTTC
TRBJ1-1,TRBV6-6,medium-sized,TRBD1,CASRGQGVAEAFF,TGTGCCAGCAGGGGACAGGGGGTAGCTGAAGCTTTCTTT
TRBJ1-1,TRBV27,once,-,CASSRDNWNTEAFF,TGTGCCAGCAGCCGGGACAACTGGAACACTGAAGCTTTCTTT
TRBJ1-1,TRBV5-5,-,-,CASSTGLNTEAFF,TGTGCCAGCAGCACAGGGCTGAACACTGAAGCTTTCTTT
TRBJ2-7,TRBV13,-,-,CASSPRAEQYF,TGTGCCAGCAGCCCCAGGGCCGAGCAGTACTTC
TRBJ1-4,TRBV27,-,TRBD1,CASSSTGEGYEKLFF,TGTGCCAGCAGTTCTACAGGGGAAGGTTATGAAAAACTGTTTTTT
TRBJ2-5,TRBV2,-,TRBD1,CASSRQGRGETQYF,TGTGCCAGCTCGAGACAGGGGCGAGGGGAGACCCAGTACTTC
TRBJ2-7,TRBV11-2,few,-,CASSLVQGTYEQYF,TGTGCCAGCAGCTTAGTACAGGGAACCTACGAGCAGTACTTC
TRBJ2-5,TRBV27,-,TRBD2,CASSMGLAGGETQYF,TGTGCCAGCAGCATGGGACTAGCGGGAGGTGAGACCCAGTACTTC
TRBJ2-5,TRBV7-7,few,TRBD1,CASSSGTGGETQYF,TGTGCCAGCAGCTCCGGGACAGGGGGCGAGACCCAGTACTTC
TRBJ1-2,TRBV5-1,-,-,CASSFETFYGYTF,TGCGCCAGCAGCTTCGAGACTTTCTATGGCTACACCTTC
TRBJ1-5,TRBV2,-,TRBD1,CASSSRDRAHQPQHF,TGTGCCAGCAGTTCCCGGGACAGGGCCCATCAGCCCCAGCATTTT
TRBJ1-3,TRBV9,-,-,CASSPRDSHPFF,TGTGCCAGCAGCCCTCGGGACTCTCACCCCTTTTTT
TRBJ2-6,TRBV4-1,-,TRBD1,CASSRKRSRDSSFSGANVLTF,TGCGCCAGCAGCCGCAAAAGATCCCGGGACAGCTCCTTTTCTGGGGCCAACGTCCTGACTTTC
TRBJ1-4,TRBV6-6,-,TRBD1,CASSYSDRGNEKLFF,TGTGCCAGCAGTTACTCGGACAGGGGGAATGAAAAACTGTTTTTT
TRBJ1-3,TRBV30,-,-,CAWSVKGLGSGGNTIYF,TGTGCCTGGAGTGTTAAAGGACTCGGGTCGGGCGGGAACACCATATATTTT
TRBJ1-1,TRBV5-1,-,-,CASSRTGNTEAFF,TGCGCCAGCAGCCGAACGGGAAACACTGAAGCTTTCTTT
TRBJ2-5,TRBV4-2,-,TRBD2,CASSQPLAGAEETQYF,TGTGCCAGCAGCCAGCCCCTAGCGGGAGCGGAAGAGACCCAGTACTTC
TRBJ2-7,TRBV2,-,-,CASSPPSGTAPYEQYF,TGTGCCAGCAGTCCCCCGAGTGGGACTGCCCCCTACGAGCAGTACTTC
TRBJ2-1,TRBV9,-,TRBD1,CASSVRGTGVYNEQFF,TGTGCCAGCAGCGTTAGGGGGACAGGGGTCTACAATGAGCAGTTCTTC
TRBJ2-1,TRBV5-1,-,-,CASESGRGGSEQFF,TGCGCCAGCGAAAGCGGTAGGGGGGGGAGTGAGCAGTTCTTC
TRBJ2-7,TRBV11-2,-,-,CASSLWTSYEQYF,TGTGCCAGCAGCTTATGGACTTCCTACGAGCAGTACTTC
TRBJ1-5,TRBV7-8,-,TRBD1,CASSSGQGRSNQPQHF,TGTGCCAGCAGCTCAGGACAGGGTAGAAGCAATCAGCCCCAGCATTTT
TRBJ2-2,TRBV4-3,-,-,CASSQLGGLNGELFF,TGCGCCAGCAGCCAACTCGGGGGGCTGAACGGGGAGCTGTTTTTT
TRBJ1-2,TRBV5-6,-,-,CASSLVTGDPYGYTF,TGTGCCAGCAGCTTGGTTACGGGAGACCCATATGGCTACACCTTC
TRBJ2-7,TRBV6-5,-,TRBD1,CASTKGQDAYEQYF,TGTGCCAGCACCAAGGGACAGGACGCCTACGAGCAGTACTTC
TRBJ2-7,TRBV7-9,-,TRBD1,CVTGGASSHREQYF,TGTGTTACAGGGGGCGCAAGCTCCCACCGCGAGCAGTACTTC
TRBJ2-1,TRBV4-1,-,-,CASSQDAYEQFF,TGCGCCAGCAGCCAAGACGCCTACGAGCAGTTCTTC
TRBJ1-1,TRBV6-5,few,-,CASSYTGRNTEAFF,TGTGCCAGCAGTTATACCGGGAGGAACACTGAAGCTTTCTTT
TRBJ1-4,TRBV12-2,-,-,CASRLAPDSQTEKLFF,TGTGCAAGTCGCTTAGCCCCGGACTCCCAGACGGAAAAACTGTTTTTT
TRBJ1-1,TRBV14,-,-,CASSQVANTEAFF,TGTGCCAGCAGCCAAGTGGCGAACACTGAAGCTTTCTTT